The 4 T cell receptor beta chains given below trace back to one sample, sequenced in a study of shared clonotypes between healthy human individuals. Using immunoSEQ multiplex PCR, the repertoire was profiled, and TCRdb retains in-frame clones only, with some absent. The sample has about 1.1 million clones, 70% to 80% seen once. Input material: memory CD4+ T cells from PBMCs. The subset: CD45RA-negative fraction. The origin of the receptors is a man between 18 and 35 years old in good health. Some clones in this sample may be carry-over from other donors' samples.

The V and J genes are TRBV5-4 and TRBJ1-2, with 9 nucleotides matching TRBD1. V was pared by 4 bases and J by 8 bases, with 9 bases of the junction left unmatched. Germline-derived CDR1 and CDR2 are SGHNT and YYREEE (reference sequence). The CDR3 is 14 residues long. In nucleotides, the CDR3 is TGTGCCAGCAGCCTTATCGGACAGGGGAAAGGCTACACCTTC. Encoded protein: CASSLIGQGKGYTF.

The chain has TRBV15 and TRBJ1-2; 7 nucleotides line up with TRBD1. The junction had 12 bases not matched to a gene; V was cut back by 0 bases and J by 8 bases. CDR1 LNHNV and CDR2 YYDKDF come from the germline V gene (reference sequence). The CDR3 sequence is 16 residues long. CDR3 sequence: CATSRDLGRGREGYTF. In DNA form, the CDR3 reads TGTGCCACCAGCAGAGATCTCGGCAGGGGGAGGGAGGGCTACACCTTC.

The chain joins TRBV7-2 to TRBJ2-5; D is perhaps TRBD2 (6 bases). Germline V gene sequence: CDR1 SGHTA, CDR2 FQGNSA. The V and J ends lost 5 bases and 2 bases respectively, with 15 bases between them. The CDR3 spans 15 residues. The CDR3 is CASSPWGGKQETQYF. Written as DNA, the CDR3 is TGTGCCAGCAGCCCCTGGGGCGGGAAACAAGAGACCCAGTACTTC.

In its sample, this clone was seen once. The gene calls are TRBV5-1 and TRBJ1-3; D is uncertain. Germline CDR1 and CDR2: SGHRS and YFSETQ. This CDR3 is 17 amino acids long. V shed 0 bases and J shed 0 bases, with 13 bases lying between them. CDR3 region: CASSLGMRGISGNTIYF. The CDR3 DNA reads as TGCGCCAGCAGCTTGGGGATGCGGGGAATCTCTGGAAACACCATATATTTT. Full variable domain (missing parts from reference TRBV5-1 and TRBJ1-3): KAGVTQTPRYLIKTRGQQVTLSCSPISGHRSVSWYQQTPGQGLQFLFEYFSETQRNKGNFPGRFSGRQFSNSRSEMNVSTLELGDSALYLCASSLGMRGISGNTIYFGEGSWLTVV.